This T cell receptor beta chain was identified in a study of OX40 agonist ivuxolimab in advanced cancers. Study in general: The patients' treatment was ivuxolimab, an agonistic anti-OX40 (CD134) antibody.

To note about this clone: Its antigen is unknown.

Study conclusions and caveats: The antigen specificity of the peripheral T cells (those that were expanded) was not determined.

This table comes from immunoSEQ multiplex PCR, and its TCRdb copy is limited to in-frame clones, with some not included. The sample comprises about 40,000 clones, 88% of which are singletons, and under 15% rests with the top ten. Germline V gene sequence: CDR1 SGDLS, CDR2 YYNGEE. Between the trimmed V and J ends, which lost 0 bases and 4 bases, there was a span of 13 bases. The CDR3 is 15 amino acids. This clonotype was sampled from an adult with an advanced solid tumor such as melanoma, head and neck, liver or kidney cancer. The source was CD4+ or CD8+ T cells sorted from blood, collected in a trial of the OX40 agonist ivuxolimab. The chain uses TRBV9 and TRBJ1-1; possible D gene TRBD1, 5 bases. In DNA, the CDR3 is TGTGCCAGCAGCGTAGGCGCGGGGCCGAGCACTGAAGCTTTCTTT. Protein: CASSVGAGPSTEAFF.